This T cell receptor (beta chain) was profiled in a study of blood T cell repertoires in COVID-19 (dated by TCRdb to the early 2020s). Study-wide context: Samples from collaborators originated in the United States, Italy and Spain and spanned both the acute and convalescent phases of COVID-19. The prospective study material was composed of cDNA or gDNA derived from T cells, B-cell-depleted T cells, or PBMCs. The dataset comprised deeply sampled blood TCRbeta repertoires from subjects exposed to, actively infected with, or recovered from COVID-19. The repertoires were released in a freely available public database meant as a resource for research on the immune response to SARS-CoV-2. The samples were drawn from the first 160 participants of the ongoing ImmuneRACE study and from 950 to 1,500 subjects provided by 6 global collaborators. Nearly every sample came with metadata listing a de-identified subject ID, COVID-19 status, age in years and sex. Where available, HLA class I and class II types were obtained from metadata supplied by the sample provider rather than from assay-based typing.

Findings and caveats that apply to the study as a whole: The quantity of clinical and demographic metadata differed by source and by participant and was supplied without curation.

CDR1 and CDR2, per the germline V gene (reference sequence), are SEHNR and FQNEAQ. From the cysteine through the phenylalanine, the CDR3 covers 15 amino acids. Here the CDR3 DNA is all that survives: 45 bases in frame from base 1. V has 5 bases trimmed and J has 6 bases trimmed; junction bases matching no gene number 9. Collaborating institutions collected whole blood in K2EDTA tubes following their own protocols. For TCRbeta analysis, collaborator samples were shipped as frozen whole blood, as isolated PBMCs, or as DNA extracted from either sample type. The immunoSEQ Assay, a bias-controlled multiplex PCR, was used to amplify TCRbeta CDR3 regions from genomic DNA. On the authors' methods: Nucleated cell counts per sample were estimated from amplification of reference gene primers within the assay. To quantify the absolute abundance of each unique TCRbeta CDR3 rearrangement, sequence reads were collapsed and filtered. For each sample, productive Simpson clonality was calculated as the square root of Simpson's diversity index across productive rearrangements. Here the immuneACCESS table is served through TCRdb, limited to in-frame sequences with V and J called. Missing clones are a known gap in these copies; in checked studies unresolved V genes cover under half, and the rest lacks a known reason. V and J calls and clone size are given by that table; D and trimming were obtained from the DNA. Within this sample are 86,000 or so clones, with more than 60% of them counted one time only. The ten largest clones add up to around 11% of the sample.

On this clone: The specificity of this receptor is unknown. It has no much larger one-base neighbor in the sample; base qualities were not kept.

The rearranged segments are TRBV7-9 and TRBJ2-2, and TRBD1 aligns with 7 junction nucleotides. This TCR was recovered from a man between 65 and 79 years old with acute or convalescent COVID-19. The sample consisted of peripheral blood. The CDR3 in this case is CASSRETGLPGELFF. The nucleotide sequence reads TGTGCCAGCAGCAGAGAGACAGGGTTGCCCGGGGAGCTGTTTTTT.